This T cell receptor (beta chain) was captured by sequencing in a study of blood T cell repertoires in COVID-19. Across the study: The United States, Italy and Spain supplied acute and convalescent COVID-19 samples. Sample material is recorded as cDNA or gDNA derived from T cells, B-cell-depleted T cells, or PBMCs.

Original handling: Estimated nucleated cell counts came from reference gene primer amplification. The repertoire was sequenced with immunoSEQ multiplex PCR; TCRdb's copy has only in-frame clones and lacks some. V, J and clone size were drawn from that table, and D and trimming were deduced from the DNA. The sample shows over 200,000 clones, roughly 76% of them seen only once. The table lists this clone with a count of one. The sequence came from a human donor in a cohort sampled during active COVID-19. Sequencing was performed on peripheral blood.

The CDR3 is CASSQGQGGFYEQYF. Here the CDR3 DNA reads TGCGCCAGCAGCCAAGGACAGGGTGGGTTCTACGAGCAGTACTTC. V is TRBV4-3 and J is TRBJ2-7; TRBD1 agrees at 7 bases. Germline trimming cut 1 base from V and 3 bases from J; bases unmatched to any gene: 6. The CDR3 runs to 15 residues. CDR1 is LGHNA and CDR2 is YSLEER in the germline V gene.